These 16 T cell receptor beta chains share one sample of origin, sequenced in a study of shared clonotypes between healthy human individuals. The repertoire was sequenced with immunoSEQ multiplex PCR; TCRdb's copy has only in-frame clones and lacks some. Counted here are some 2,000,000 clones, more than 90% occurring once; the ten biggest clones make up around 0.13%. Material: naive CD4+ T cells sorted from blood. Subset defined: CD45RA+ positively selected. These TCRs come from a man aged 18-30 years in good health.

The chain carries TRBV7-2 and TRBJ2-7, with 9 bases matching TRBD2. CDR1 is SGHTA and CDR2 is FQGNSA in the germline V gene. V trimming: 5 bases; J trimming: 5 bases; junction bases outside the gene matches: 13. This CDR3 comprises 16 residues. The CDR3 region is CASSQQAGREGHEQYF. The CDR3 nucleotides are TGTGCCAGCAGCCAACAAGCAGGGCGGGAGGGCCACGAGCAGTACTTC.

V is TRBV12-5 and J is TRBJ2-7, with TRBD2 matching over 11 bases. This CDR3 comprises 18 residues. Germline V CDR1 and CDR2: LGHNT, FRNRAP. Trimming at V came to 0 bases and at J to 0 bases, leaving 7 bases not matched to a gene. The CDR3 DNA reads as TGTGCTAGTGGTTTGGTAGCCGGGACTAGCGGACGCTCCTACGAGCAGTACTTC. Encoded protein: CASGLVAGTSGRSYEQYF.

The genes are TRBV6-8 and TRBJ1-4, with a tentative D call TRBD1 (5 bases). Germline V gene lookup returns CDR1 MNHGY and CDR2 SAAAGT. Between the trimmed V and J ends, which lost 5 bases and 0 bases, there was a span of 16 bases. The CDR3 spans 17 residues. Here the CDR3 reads CASSDLLQAATNEKLFF. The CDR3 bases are TGTGCCAGCAGTGACCTACTACAGGCTGCAACTAATGAAAAACTGTTTTTT.

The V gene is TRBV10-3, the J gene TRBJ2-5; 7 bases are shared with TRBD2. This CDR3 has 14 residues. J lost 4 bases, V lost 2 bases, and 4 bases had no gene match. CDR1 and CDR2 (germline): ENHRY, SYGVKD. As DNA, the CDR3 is TGTGCCATCAGTGAGAGAGGGGAGGGAGAGACCCAGTACTTC. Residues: CAISERGEGETQYF.

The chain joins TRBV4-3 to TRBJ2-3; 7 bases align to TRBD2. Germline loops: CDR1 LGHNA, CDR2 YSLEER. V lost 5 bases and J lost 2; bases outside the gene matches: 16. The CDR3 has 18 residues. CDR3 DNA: TGCGCCAGCAGCAACCGGCTGGGGGGACTACTTTCCACAGATACGCAGTATTTT. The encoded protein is CASSNRLGGLLSTDTQYF.

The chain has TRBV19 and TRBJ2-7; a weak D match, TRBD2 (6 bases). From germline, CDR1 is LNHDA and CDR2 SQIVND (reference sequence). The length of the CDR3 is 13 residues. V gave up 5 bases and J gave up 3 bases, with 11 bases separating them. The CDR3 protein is CASSLLGGYEQYF. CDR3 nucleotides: TGTGCCAGTAGTTTGCTCGGGGGCTACGAGCAGTACTTC.

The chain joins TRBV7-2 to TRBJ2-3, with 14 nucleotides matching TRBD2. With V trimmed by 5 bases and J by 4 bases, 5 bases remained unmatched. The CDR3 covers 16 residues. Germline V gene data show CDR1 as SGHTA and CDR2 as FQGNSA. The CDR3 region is CASSVQGLAGADTQYF. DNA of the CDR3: TGTGCCAGCAGCGTTCAGGGACTAGCGGGAGCAGATACGCAGTATTTT.

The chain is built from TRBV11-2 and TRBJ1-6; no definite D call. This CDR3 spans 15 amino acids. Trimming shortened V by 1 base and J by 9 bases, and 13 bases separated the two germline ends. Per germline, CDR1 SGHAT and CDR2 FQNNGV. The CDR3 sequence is CASSLGSGLGSPLHF. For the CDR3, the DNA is TGTGCCAGCAGCTTAGGGTCGGGCCTCGGTTCACCCCTCCACTTT.

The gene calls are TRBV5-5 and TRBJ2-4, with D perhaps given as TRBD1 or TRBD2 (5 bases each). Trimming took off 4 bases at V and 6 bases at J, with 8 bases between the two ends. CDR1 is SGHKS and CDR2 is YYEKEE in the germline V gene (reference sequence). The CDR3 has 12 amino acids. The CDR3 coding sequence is TGTGCCAGCAGCCGGGACCTAAACATTCAGTACTTC. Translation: CASSRDLNIQYF.

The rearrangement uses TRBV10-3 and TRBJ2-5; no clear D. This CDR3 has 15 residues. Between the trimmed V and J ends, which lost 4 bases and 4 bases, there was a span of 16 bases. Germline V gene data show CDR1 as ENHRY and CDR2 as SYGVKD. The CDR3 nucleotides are TGTGCCATCAGTGGACGTGACGGTAATCGAGAGACCCAGTACTTC. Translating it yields CAISGRDGNRETQYF.

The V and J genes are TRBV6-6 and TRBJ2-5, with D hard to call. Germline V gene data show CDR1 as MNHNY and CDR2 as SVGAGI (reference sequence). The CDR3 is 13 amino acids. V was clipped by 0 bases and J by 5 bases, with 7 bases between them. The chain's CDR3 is CASSYSSGETQYF. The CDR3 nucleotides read TGTGCCAGCAGTTACTCTTCCGGGGAGACCCAGTACTTC.

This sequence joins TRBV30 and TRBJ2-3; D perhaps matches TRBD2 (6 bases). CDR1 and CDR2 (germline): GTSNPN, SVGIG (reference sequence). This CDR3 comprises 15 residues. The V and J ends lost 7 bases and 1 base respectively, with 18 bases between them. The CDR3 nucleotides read TGTGCCTCCGCCCCGGGCGGGGTCGGCACAGATACGCAGTATTTT. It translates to CASAPGGVGTDTQYF.

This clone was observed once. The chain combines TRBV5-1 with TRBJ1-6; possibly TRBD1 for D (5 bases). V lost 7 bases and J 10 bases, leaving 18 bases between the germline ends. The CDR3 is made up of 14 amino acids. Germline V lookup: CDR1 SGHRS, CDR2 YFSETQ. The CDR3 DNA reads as TGCGCCAGCTGTCGGGGGGAGTTGGCCTCACCCCTCCACTTT. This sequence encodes CASCRGELASPLHF.

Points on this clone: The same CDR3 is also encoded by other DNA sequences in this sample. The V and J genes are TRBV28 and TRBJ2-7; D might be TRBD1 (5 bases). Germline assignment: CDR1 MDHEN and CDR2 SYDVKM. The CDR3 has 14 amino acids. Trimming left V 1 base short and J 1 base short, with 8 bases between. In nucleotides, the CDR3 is TGTGCCAGCAGTTTATTAAGGGGTTCCTACGAGCAGTACTTC. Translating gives CASSLLRGSYEQYF. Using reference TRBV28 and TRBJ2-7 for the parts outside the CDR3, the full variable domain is DVKVTQSSRYLVKRTGEKVFLECVQDMDHENMFWYRQDPGLGLRLIYFSYDVKMKEKGDIPEGYSVSREKKERFSLILESASTNQTSMYLCASSLLRGSYEQYFGPGTRLTVT.

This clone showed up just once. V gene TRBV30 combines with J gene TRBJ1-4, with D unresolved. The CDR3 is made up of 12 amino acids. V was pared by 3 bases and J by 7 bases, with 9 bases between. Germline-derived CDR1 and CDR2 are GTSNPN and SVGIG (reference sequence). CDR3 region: CAWRGGSEKLFF. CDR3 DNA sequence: TGTGCCTGGAGGGGAGGGAGTGAAAAACTGTTTTTT.

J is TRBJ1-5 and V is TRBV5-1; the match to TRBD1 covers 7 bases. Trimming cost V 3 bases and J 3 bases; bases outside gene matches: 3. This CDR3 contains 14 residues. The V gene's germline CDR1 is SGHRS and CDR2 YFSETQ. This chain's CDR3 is CASSSGGINQPQHF. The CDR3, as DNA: TGCGCCAGCAGCTCAGGGGGAATCAATCAGCCCCAGCATTTT.